This T cell receptor beta chain comes out of a study of cytomegalovirus exposure and HLA in healthy donors. Germline V gives CDR1 GTSNPN, CDR2 SVGIG (reference sequence). Trimming pared 0 bases from V and 2 bases from J, leaving 14 bases between. The CDR3 is 16 amino acids. A note on this clone: The antigen is unknown.

60 Vbeta and 13 Jbeta primers were used in PCR. The table came from immunoSEQ multiplex PCR; TCRdb's copy has only in-frame clones and leaves some out. Among approximately 110,000 clones listed, roughly 80% were seen once. Overall study results and limits: The study listed about 150 cytomegalovirus-associated TCR beta chains. Using the classifier, cytomegalovirus status was reportedly diagnosed with high specificity and sensitivity. Per a prior analysis, the majority of TCR beta V segments were productive roughly 87% or roughly 30% of the time. A few of the chains that were CMV-associated were confirmed in vitro to be specific for CMV antigens.

The sample was PBMCs. The source is a man in his thirties or forties in good health and CMV-seropositive. The chain uses TRBV30 and TRBJ1-3; D is perhaps TRBD1 (6 bases). In DNA form, the CDR3 reads TGTGCCTGGAGTGTACCGAGGTGGGGGCCTGGAAACACCATATATTTT. Residues: CAWSVPRWGPGNTIYF.